This entry features one T cell receptor beta chain sequence. A single count supports this clone. The antigen it binds to is not known. Nothing much larger sits one base from this clone, and base qualities are not available. Enrolling through a virtual design, the prospective study's participants ranged in age from about 18 to 89 years and lived across around 25 United States geographic areas. In the prospective study, cohorts were assigned on the basis of participant-reported clinical history obtained from a screening survey and a study questionnaire. Exposed participants had been in contact with someone with a PCR-confirmed or clinician-diagnosed COVID-19 case within 2 weeks of study entry. In the prospective study, whole blood, serum and a nasopharyngeal or oropharyngeal swab were collected from each participant by mobile phlebotomists. Over a roughly 2-month period, participants in the prospective study had the option of providing additional blood draws and questionnaires. Prospective study blood samples were shipped either frozen or at room temperature before DNA extraction.

The record originates from a study of blood T cell repertoires in COVID-19 (dated by TCRdb to between 2020 and 2021). The study in broad terms: The collaborator samples originated in the United States, Italy and Spain and spanned the acute and convalescent phases of COVID-19. The repertoires were released in a freely available public database intended as a resource for research on the immune response to SARS-CoV-2. The material from the prospective study consisted of cDNA or gDNA derived from T cells, B-cell-depleted T cells, or PBMCs. Where HLA class I and class II types were available, the types were taken from metadata supplied by the sample provider, not from assay-based typing. A de-identified subject ID, COVID-19 status, age in years and sex were almost always included in the sample metadata. The samples were drawn from the first 160 participants of the ongoing ImmuneRACE study and from about 1,200 subjects provided by 6 global collaborators. The dataset comprised deeply sampled blood TCRbeta repertoires from subjects exposed to, actively infected with, or recovered from COVID-19. Broad study findings and their caveats: The quantity of clinical and demographic metadata differed by source and by participant and was supplied without curation.

TCRbeta CDR3 regions were amplified from genomic DNA using the immunoSEQ Assay, a bias-controlled multiplex PCR. The authors' pipeline ran thus. The number of nucleated cells in each sample was estimated from the amplification of reference gene primers within the assay. To quantify the absolute abundance of each unique TCRbeta CDR3 rearrangement, sequence reads were collapsed and filtered. For each sample, productive Simpson clonality was calculated by taking the square root of Simpson's diversity index across productive rearrangements. TCRdb re-hosts the immuneACCESS table, in-frame sequences only. Its copies lack some clones; in the studies checked, an unresolved V gene accounts for under half of them, and the cause for the rest is not known. The D gene and trimming were derived from the DNA, and the V and J assignments and clone size from that table. This sample lists about 320,000 clones; about 85% were detected once. The ten biggest clones cover 1.9% of the sample.

CDR1 and CDR2 are read off the germline V gene as SNHLY and FYNNEI. Ends trimmed: V by 6 bases, J by 2 bases; bases unmatched to a gene: 14. The CDR3 sequence holds 17 residues, the cysteine and phenylalanine included. Left in the record is the CDR3 DNA by itself, 51 bases read in frame from the first base. The rearranged chain carries TRBV2 and TRBJ1-1, with 8 middle bases fitting TRBD1. This receptor was identified in a woman in her 30s who had been exposed to COVID-19. Sample: PBMCs or T cells enriched from blood (not recorded which). The CDR3 has the sequence CASSYGQGRNINTEAFF. The DNA reads TGTGCCAGCAGCTACGGACAGGGAAGAAACATTAACACTGAAGCTTTCTTT.